The rows below give T cell receptor beta chains drawn from one sample of a study of cytomegalovirus exposure and HLA in healthy donors. This table comes from immunoSEQ multiplex PCR, and its TCRdb copy is limited to in-frame clones, with some not included. This sample has about 120,000 clones, with around 81% found just once. Sequencing was done on a sample of PBMCs. The receptors originated from a female donor in good health and CMV-seronegative. CDR3s include the opening cysteine and the closing phenylalanine or tryptophan. A D gene is named only where the DNA matches it firmly. A clone size is listed for some rows: how often the clone was seen (once, few, many), or a class if it is expanded.

clone size	V gene	J gene	D gene	CDR3 protein	CDR3 DNA
NA	TRBV18	TRBJ1-1	TRBD1	CASSPQGADTEAFF	TGTGCCAGCTCACCACAGGGGGCGGACACTGAAGCTTTCTTT
NA	TRBV27	TRBJ1-5	NA	CASSLRTANQPQHF	TGTGCCAGCAGTCTCAGGACAGCTAATCAGCCCCAGCATTTT
NA	TRBV19	TRBJ1-6	TRBD1	CASTQQGSWHSPLHF	TGTGCCAGTACCCAACAGGGGTCGTGGCATTCACCCCTCCACTTT
NA	TRBV2	TRBJ2-1	NA	CASTLRVGAQHEQFF	TGTGCCAGCACCTTGAGGGTGGGGGCGCAGCATGAGCAGTTCTTC
NA	TRBV7-8	TRBJ1-2	NA	CASSLGTVYGYTF	TGTGCCAGCAGCCTCGGGACTGTCTATGGCTACACCTTC
few	TRBV9	TRBJ1-2	NA	CASSVRSGAYYGYTF	TGTGCCAGCAGCGTTCGTAGTGGGGCCTACTATGGCTACACCTTC
few	TRBV5-1	TRBJ1-4	TRBD1	CASSTGTGTTNEKLFF	TGCGCCAGCAGCACAGGGACAGGAACAACTAATGAAAAACTGTTTTTT
NA	TRBV18	TRBJ2-7	TRBD2	CASSATSGDGYEQYF	TGTGCCAGCTCAGCGACTAGCGGGGACGGGTACGAGCAGTACTTC
NA	TRBV19	TRBJ1-6	TRBD1	CASQRTGYSPLHF	TGTGCCAGTCAGAGGACAGGGTATTCACCCCTCCACTTT
NA	TRBV7-9	TRBJ1-1	NA	CSVRQGYTEAFF	TGTTCCGTCAGGCAGGGGTACACTGAAGCTTTCTTT
NA	TRBV5-4	TRBJ2-1	NA	CASSPWQPRLRLSRNEQFF	TGTGCCAGCAGCCCTTGGCAACCCAGACTAAGGCTGTCGCGCAATGAGCAGTTCTTC
NA	TRBV27	TRBJ1-2	NA	CASSLGGAYRGYTF	TGTGCCAGCAGTTTGGGGGGGGCGTATAGGGGCTACACCTTC
NA	TRBV9	TRBJ1-2	TRBD1	CASSVGQGGYGYTF	TGTGCCAGCAGCGTGGGACAGGGGGGCTATGGCTACACCTTC
NA	TRBV30	TRBJ1-2	NA	CAWSNRNYGYTF	TGTGCCTGGAGTAACAGAAACTATGGCTACACCTTC
NA	TRBV2	TRBJ1-5	NA	CASSDLTANQPQHF	TGTGCCAGCAGTGATCTGACAGCTAATCAGCCCCAGCATTTT
NA	TRBV4-2	TRBJ2-2	TRBD1	CASSLLRGRQGGELFF	TGTGCCAGCAGCCTCCTTAGGGGGCGACAGGGCGGGGAGCTGTTTTTT
few	TRBV7-3	TRBJ2-3	TRBD2	CASSYSASGADTQYF	TGTGCCAGCAGCTATTCAGCTAGCGGTGCCGATACGCAGTATTTT
NA	TRBV6-4	TRBJ1-1	NA	CASRQNWNTEAFF	TGTGCCAGCAGACAGAACTGGAACACTGAAGCTTTCTTT
NA	TRBV9	TRBJ2-1	NA	CASSARLGREQFF	TGTGCCAGCAGCGCCCGTTTGGGGCGGGAGCAGTTCTTC
NA	TRBV7-6	TRBJ2-2	TRBD2	CASSRITSGGNTGELFF	TGTGCCAGCAGCCGAATTACTAGCGGGGGGAACACCGGGGAGCTGTTTTTT
once	TRBV30	TRBJ2-5	TRBD2	CAWRGGTSGRTVETQYF	TGTGCCTGGAGGGGGGGGACTAGCGGGAGAACTGTAGAGACCCAGTACTTC
NA	TRBV18	TRBJ2-1	TRBD2	CASSPLLAGGNEQFF	TGTGCCAGCTCACCACTACTAGCGGGAGGGAATGAGCAGTTCTTC
NA	TRBV18	TRBJ1-3	NA	CASSPQAGSGNTIYF	TGTGCCAGCTCACCTCAGGCCGGCTCTGGAAACACCATATATTTT
NA	TRBV19	TRBJ2-5	TRBD2	CASSIWGGETQYF	TGTGCCAGTAGTATCTGGGGGGGGGAGACCCAGTACTTC
NA	TRBV19	TRBJ1-1	NA	CASSVLNTEAFF	TGTGCCAGTAGTGTTCTCAACACTGAAGCTTTCTTT
NA	TRBV4-2	TRBJ1-6	TRBD1	CASSQGTGNSPLHF	TGTGCCAGCAGCCAAGGGACAGGTAATTCACCCCTCCACTTT
NA	TRBV14	TRBJ1-1	NA	CASSWASAEAFF	TGTGCCAGCAGCTGGGCATCTGCTGAAGCTTTCTTT
NA	TRBV20-1	TRBJ2-7	NA	CSASDSLEQYF	TGCAGTGCTTCCGACTCGCTCGAGCAGTACTTC
NA	TRBV5-1	TRBJ2-3	TRBD1	CASSLGGQGPDTQYF	TGCGCCAGCAGCTTGGGGGGACAGGGGCCAGATACGCAGTATTTT
NA	TRBV29-1	TRBJ2-3	TRBD2	CSVEGLAGGPGTDTQYF	TGCAGCGTTGAAGGACTAGCGGGGGGGCCAGGCACAGATACGCAGTATTTT
NA	TRBV6-1	TRBJ1-5	NA	CASGGGEYQPQHF	TGTGCCAGCGGAGGGGGGGAGTATCAGCCCCAGCATTTT
NA	TRBV9	TRBJ2-7	TRBD1	CASSVTGTGLHEQYF	TGTGCCAGCAGCGTTACCGGGACAGGGCTACACGAGCAGTACTTC
once	TRBV11-2	TRBJ2-2	TRBD2	CASSFSTSATGELFF	TGTGCCAGCAGCTTTAGCACTAGCGCCACCGGGGAGCTGTTTTTT
NA	TRBV20-1	TRBJ1-1	NA	CSARGGVEAFF	TGCAGTGCTAGAGGGGGGGTAGAAGCTTTCTTT
NA	TRBV19	TRBJ1-1	NA	CASSYGQLNTEAFF	TGTGCCAGTAGTTATGGGCAGCTGAACACTGAAGCTTTCTTT
NA	TRBV27	TRBJ2-2	NA	CATSQGSAGELFF	TGTGCCACCTCACAGGGTAGTGCCGGGGAGCTGTTTTTT
NA	TRBV5-8	TRBJ2-1	TRBD2	CASSARDSVAGGSNEQFF	TGTGCCAGCAGCGCCCGGGACAGTGTAGCGGGGGGTAGCAATGAGCAGTTCTTC
NA	TRBV5-5	TRBJ2-7	NA	CASSLDSGVEQYF	TGTGCCAGCAGCTTGGATTCCGGGGTCGAGCAGTACTTC
once	TRBV7-8	TRBJ1-6	NA	CASSRNSGANSPLHF	TGTGCCAGCAGCCGGAACTCAGGGGCTAATTCACCCCTCCACTTT
NA	TRBV25-1	TRBJ2-7	TRBD1	CASSEGQSFSYEQYF	TGTGCCAGCAGTGAGGGACAGTCTTTCTCCTACGAGCAGTACTTC
NA	TRBV6-5	TRBJ1-2	TRBD1	CASSRTGVGYTF	TGTGCCAGCAGTCGGACAGGGGTCGGCTACACCTTC
NA	TRBV6-1	TRBJ2-7	TRBD1	CASQTGVLPAYEQYF	TGTGCCAGCCAGACAGGGGTGCTCCCCGCCTACGAGCAGTACTTC
few	TRBV5-1	TRBJ2-3	NA	CASSSVLLTDTQYF	TGCGCCAGCAGTTCGGTACTTCTCACAGATACGCAGTATTTT
NA	TRBV7-9	TRBJ2-5	NA	CSSSFGRGGGFQETQYF	TGTTCCAGCAGCTTTGGTCGAGGGGGGGGGTTCCAAGAGACCCAGTACTTC
NA	TRBV19	TRBJ1-5	NA	CASQDSGGTSNQPQHF	TGTGCCAGTCAGGACAGCGGGGGGACTAGCAATCAGCCCCAGCATTTT
NA	TRBV19	TRBJ2-7	TRBD1	CASSIAGTAYEQYF	TGTGCCAGTAGTATTGCCGGGACAGCCTACGAGCAGTACTTC
NA	TRBV28	TRBJ2-1	TRBD2	CASSLAGGPRNEQFF	TGTGCCAGCAGTCTAGCGGGAGGGCCCCGCAATGAGCAGTTCTTC
NA	TRBV7-9	TRBJ2-3	TRBD1	CASSWDRPRTDTQYF	TGTGCCAGCAGCTGGGACAGGCCTAGGACAGATACGCAGTATTTT
NA	TRBV27	TRBJ2-7	TRBD1	CASSNGQAQYF	TGTGCCAGCAGCAACGGACAGGCGCAGTACTTC
NA	TRBV5-1	TRBJ2-1	TRBD2	CASSGTSGRDTTSYNEQFF	TGCGCCAGCAGTGGGACTAGCGGGAGGGACACAACCTCCTACAATGAGCAGTTCTTC